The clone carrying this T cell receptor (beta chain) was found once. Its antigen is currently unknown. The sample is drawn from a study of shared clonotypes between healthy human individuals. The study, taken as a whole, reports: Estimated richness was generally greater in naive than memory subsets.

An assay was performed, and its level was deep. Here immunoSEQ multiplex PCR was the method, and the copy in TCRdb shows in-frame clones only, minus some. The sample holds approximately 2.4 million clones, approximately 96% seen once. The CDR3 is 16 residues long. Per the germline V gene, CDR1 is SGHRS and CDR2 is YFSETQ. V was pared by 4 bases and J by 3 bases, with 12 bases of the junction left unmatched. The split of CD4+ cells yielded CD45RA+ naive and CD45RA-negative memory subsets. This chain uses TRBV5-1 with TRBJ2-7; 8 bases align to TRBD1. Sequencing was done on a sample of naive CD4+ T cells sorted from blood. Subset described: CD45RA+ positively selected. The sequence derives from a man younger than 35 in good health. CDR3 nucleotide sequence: TGCGCCAGCAGCCTATTAGAGGGGACAGGATTCTACGAGCAGTACTTC. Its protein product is CASSLLEGTGFYEQYF.